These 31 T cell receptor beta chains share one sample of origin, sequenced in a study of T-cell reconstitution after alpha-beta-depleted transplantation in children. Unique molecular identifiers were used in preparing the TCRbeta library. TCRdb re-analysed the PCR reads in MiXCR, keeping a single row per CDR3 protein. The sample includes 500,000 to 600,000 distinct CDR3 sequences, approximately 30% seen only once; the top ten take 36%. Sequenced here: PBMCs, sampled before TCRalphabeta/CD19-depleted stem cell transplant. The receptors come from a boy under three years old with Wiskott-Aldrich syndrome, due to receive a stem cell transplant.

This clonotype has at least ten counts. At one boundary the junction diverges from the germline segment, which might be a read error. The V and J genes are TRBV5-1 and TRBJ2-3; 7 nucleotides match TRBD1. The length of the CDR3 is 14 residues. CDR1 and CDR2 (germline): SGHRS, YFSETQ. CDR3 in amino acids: CASSLGTGTDTQYF. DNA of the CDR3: TGTGCCAGCAGCTTAGGGACAGGCACAGATACGCAGTATTTT.

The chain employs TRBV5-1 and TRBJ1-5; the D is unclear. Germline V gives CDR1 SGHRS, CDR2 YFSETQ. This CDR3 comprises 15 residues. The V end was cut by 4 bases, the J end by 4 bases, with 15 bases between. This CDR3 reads CASSAVGGDNQPQHF. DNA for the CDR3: TGCGCCAGCAGCGCAGTTGGCGGGGATAATCAGCCCCAGCATTTT.

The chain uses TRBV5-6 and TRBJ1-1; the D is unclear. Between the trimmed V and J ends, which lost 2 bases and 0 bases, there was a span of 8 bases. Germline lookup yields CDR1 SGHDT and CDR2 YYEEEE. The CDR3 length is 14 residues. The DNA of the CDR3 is TGTGCCAGCAGCTTTACCCTCATGAACACTGAAGCTTTCTTT. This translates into CASSFTLMNTEAFF.

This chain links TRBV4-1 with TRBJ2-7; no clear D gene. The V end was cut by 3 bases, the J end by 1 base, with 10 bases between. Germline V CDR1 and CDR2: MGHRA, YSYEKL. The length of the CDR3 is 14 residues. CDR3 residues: CASSHIRDSYEQYF. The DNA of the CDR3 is TGCGCCAGCAGCCACATTAGGGATTCCTACGAGCAGTACTTC.

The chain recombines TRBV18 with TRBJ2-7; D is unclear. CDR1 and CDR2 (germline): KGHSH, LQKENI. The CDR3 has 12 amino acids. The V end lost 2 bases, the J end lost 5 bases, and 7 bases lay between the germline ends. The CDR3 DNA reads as TGTGCCAGCTCACCAGGTTCGGACGAGCAGTACTTC. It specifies CASSPGSDEQYF.

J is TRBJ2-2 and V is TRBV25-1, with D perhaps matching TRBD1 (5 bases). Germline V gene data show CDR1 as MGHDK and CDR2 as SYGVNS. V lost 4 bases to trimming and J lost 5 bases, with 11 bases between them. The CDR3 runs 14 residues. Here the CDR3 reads CASSAAGLTGELFF. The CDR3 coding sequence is TGTGCCAGCAGTGCCGCAGGGTTGACCGGGGAGCTGTTTTTT.

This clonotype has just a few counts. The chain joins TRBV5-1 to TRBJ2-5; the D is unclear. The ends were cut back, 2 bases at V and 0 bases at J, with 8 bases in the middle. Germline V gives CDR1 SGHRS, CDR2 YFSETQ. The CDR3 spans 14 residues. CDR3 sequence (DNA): TGCGCCAGCAGCTTTCGTAGGGACCAAGAGACCCAGTACTTC. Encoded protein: CASSFRRDQETQYF. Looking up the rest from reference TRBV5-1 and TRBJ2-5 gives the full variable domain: KAGVTQTPRYLIKTRGQQVTLSCSPISGHRSVSWYQQTPGQGLQFLFEYFSETQRNKGNFPGRFSGRQFSNSRSEMNVSTLELGDSALYLCASSFRRDQETQYFGPGTRLLVL.

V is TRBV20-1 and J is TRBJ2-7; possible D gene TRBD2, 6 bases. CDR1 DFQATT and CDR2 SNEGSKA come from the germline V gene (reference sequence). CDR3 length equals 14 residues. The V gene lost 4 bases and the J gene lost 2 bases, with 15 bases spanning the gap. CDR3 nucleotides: TGCAGTGCTATGAAGCGGGTCCTCACCTACGAGCAGTACTTC. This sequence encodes CSAMKRVLTYEQYF.

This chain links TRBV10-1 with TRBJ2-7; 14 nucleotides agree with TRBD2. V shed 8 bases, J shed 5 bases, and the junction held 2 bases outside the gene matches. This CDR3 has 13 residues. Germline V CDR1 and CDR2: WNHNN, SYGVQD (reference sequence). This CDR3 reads CASGTSGSHEQYF. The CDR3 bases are TGCGCCAGCGGGACTAGCGGGAGCCACGAGCAGTACTTC.

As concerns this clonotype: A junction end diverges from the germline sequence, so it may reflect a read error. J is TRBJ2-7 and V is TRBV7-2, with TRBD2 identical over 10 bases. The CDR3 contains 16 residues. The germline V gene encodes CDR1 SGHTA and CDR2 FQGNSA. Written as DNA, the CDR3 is TGTGCCAGCAGCTTAGGCCTAGCGGGAGTTTTTTACGACCAGTACTTC. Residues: CASSLGLAGVFYDQYF.

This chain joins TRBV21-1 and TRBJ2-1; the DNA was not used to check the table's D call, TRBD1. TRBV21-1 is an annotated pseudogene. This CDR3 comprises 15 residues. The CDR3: CASSQSGTGPLGQFF. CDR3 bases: TGTGCCAGCAGCCAAAGCGGGACAGGCCCTTTGGGGCAGTTCTTC.

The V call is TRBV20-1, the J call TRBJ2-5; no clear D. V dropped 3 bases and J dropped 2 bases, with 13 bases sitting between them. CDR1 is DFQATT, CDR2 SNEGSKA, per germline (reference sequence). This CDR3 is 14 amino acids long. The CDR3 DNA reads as TGCAGTGCTAGTAGAAGTGGATGGCAAGAGACCCAGTACTTC. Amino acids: CSASRSGWQETQYF.

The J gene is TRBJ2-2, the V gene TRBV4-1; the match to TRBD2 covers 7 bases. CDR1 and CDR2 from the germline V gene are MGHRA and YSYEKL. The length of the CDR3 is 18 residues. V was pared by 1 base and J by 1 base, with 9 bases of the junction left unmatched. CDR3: CASSQGWIAGLNTGELFF. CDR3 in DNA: TGCGCCAGCAGCCAAGGGTGGATAGCGGGTCTGAACACCGGGGAGCTGTTTTTT.

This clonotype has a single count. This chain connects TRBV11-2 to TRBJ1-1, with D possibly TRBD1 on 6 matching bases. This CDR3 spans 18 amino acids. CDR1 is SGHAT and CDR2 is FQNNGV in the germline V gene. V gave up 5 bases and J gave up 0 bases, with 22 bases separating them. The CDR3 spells CASSPTRGSPSLNTEAFF. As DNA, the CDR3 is TGTGCCAGCAGCCCCACTAGGGGGAGCCCCTCCTTGAACACTGAAGCTTTCTTT.

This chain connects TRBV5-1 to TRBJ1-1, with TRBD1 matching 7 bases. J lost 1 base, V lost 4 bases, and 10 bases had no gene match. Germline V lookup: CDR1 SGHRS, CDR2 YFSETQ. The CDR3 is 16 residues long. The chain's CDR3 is CASSIPDRMGNTEAFF. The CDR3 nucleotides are TGCGCCAGCAGCATCCCGGACAGGATGGGGAACACTGAAGCTTTCTTT.

CDR3 DNA: TGCGCCAGCAGCTGGTCGACAGACTCTGGAAACACCATATATTTT. Translated: CASSWSTDSGNTIYF. The chain has TRBV5-1 and TRBJ1-3; TRBD1 might be the D (5 bases). V dropped 3 bases and J dropped 0 bases, with 10 bases sitting between them. The CDR3 is 15 residues long. Germline values: CDR1 SGHRS, CDR2 YFSETQ.

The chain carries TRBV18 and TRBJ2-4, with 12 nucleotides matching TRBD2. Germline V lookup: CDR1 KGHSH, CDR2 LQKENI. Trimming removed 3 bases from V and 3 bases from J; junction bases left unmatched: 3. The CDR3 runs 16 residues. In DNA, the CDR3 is TGTGCCAGCTCACCCCTGGGACTAGCGGGCAAAAACATTCAGTACTTC. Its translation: CASSPLGLAGKNIQYF.

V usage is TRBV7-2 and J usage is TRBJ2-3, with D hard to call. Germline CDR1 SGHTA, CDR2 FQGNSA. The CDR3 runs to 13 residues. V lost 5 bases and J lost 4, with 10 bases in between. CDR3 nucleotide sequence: TGTGCCAGCAGCCGGTCGGTGGCAGATACGCAGTATTTT. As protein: CASSRSVADTQYF.

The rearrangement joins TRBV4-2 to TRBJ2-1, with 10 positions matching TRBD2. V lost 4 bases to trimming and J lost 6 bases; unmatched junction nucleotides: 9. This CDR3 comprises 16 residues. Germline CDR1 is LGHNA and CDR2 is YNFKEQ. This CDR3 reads CASSLQGSGRANEQFF. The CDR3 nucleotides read TGTGCCAGCAGCCTCCAAGGCAGCGGGAGGGCCAATGAGCAGTTCTTC.

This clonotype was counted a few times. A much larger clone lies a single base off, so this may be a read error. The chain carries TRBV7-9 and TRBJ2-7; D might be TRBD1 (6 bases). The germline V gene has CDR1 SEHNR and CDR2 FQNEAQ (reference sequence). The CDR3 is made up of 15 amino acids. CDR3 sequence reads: CSSSGTGYILYEQYF. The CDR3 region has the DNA TGTTCCAGCAGCGGAACAGGGTATATCCTCTACGAGCAGTACTTC.

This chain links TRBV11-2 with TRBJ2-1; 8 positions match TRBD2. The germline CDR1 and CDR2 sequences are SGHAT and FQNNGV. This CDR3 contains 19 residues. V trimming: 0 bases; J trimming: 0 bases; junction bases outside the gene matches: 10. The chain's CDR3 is CASSLDVGAGGLSYNEQFF. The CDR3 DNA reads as TGTGCCAGCAGCTTAGATGTAGGCGCGGGAGGACTCTCCTACAATGAGCAGTTCTTC.

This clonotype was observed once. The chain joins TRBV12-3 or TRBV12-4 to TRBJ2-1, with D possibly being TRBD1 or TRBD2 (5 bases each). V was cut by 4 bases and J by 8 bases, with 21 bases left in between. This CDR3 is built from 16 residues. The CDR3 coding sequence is TGTGCCAGCAGTTCAGGAAAACGGGGCGGTCGGGATGAGCAGTTCTTC. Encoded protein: CASSSGKRGGRDEQFF.

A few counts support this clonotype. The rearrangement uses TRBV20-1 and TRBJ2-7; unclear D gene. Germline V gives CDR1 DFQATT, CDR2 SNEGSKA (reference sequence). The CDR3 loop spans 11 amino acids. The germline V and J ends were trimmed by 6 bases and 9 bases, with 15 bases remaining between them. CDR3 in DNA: TGCAGTGCAGAAACCAGTCCGGGGCAGTACTTC. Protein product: CSAETSPGQYF.

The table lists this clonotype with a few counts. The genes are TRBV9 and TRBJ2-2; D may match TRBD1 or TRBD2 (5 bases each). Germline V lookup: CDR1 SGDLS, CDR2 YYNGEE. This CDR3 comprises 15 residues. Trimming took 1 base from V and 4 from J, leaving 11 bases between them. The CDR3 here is CASSVSYGATGELFF. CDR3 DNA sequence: TGTGCCAGCAGCGTATCATACGGGGCCACCGGGGAGCTGTTTTTT.

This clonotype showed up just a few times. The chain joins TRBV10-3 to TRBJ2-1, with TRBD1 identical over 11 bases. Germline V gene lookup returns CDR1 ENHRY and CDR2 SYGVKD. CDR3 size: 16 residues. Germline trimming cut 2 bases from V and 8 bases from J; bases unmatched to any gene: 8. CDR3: CAISERDGQGADEQFF. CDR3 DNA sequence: TGTGCCATCAGTGAGAGGGATGGACAGGGGGCCGATGAGCAGTTCTTC.

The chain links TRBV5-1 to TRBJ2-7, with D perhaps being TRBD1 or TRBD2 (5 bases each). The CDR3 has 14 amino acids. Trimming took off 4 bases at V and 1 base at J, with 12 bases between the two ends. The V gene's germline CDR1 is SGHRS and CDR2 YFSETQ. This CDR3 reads CASSQRDQSYEQYF. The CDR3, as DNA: TGCGCCAGCAGCCAGAGGGACCAGTCCTACGAGCAGTACTTC.

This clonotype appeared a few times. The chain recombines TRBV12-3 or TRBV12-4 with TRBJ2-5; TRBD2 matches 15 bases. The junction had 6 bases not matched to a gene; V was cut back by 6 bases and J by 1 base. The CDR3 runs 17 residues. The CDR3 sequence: CASSVGLAGGIQETQYF. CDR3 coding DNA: TGTGCCAGCAGCGTCGGACTAGCGGGAGGGATCCAAGAGACCCAGTACTTC.

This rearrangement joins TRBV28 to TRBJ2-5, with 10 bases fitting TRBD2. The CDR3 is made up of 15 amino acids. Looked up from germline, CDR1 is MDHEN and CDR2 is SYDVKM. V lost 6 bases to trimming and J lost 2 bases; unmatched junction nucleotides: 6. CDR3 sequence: CASREGLAEQETQYF. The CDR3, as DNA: TGTGCCAGCAGGGAAGGACTAGCGGAGCAAGAGACCCAGTACTTC.

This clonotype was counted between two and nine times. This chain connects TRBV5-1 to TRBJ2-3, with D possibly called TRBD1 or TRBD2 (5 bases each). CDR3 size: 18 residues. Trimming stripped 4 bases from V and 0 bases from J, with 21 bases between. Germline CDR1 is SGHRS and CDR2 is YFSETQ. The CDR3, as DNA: TGCGCCAGCAGCCCGGCCGGATCCCTTGGGACGAGCACAGATACGCAGTATTTT. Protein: CASSPAGSLGTSTDTQYF.

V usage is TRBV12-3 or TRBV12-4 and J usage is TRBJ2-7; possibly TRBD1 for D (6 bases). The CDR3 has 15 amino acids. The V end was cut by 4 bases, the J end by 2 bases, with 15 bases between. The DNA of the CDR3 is TGTGCCAGCAGTTATAAGGGGACAACAACCTACGAGCAGTACTTC. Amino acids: CASSYKGTTTYEQYF.

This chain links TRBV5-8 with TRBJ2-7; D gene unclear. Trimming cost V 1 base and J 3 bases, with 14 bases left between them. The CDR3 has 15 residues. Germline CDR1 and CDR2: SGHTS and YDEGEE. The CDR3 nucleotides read TGTGCCAGCAGCTTGAATGGGATTATTCGCTACGAGCAGTACTTC. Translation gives CASSLNGIIRYEQYF.